The clone carrying this T cell receptor (beta chain) was detected a few times. Its antigen is unidentified. The data originate from a study of cytomegalovirus exposure and HLA in healthy donors. Notes on the study in general: Cytomegalovirus status was reportedly diagnosed by the classifier with high sensitivity and specificity.

Both 60 Vbeta primers and 13 Jbeta primers went into the PCR. Only in-frame clones appear in the TCRdb table, and some are missing; sequencing was by immunoSEQ multiplex PCR. This table has under 150,000 clones, about 76% appearing once. The specimen was PBMCs. This TCR derives from a female donor in good health and CMV-seronegative.

The DNA for the CDR3 is TGTGCCTGGAGTCCCCGACAGGGATACTCTGGAAACACCATATATTTT. This codes for CAWSPRQGYSGNTIYF. This rearrangement joins TRBV30 to TRBJ1-3, with 7 nucleotides matching TRBD1. The CDR3 is made up of 16 amino acids. Germline assignment: CDR1 GTSNPN and CDR2 SVGIG (reference sequence). After removal of 2 bases from V and 0 bases from J, the junction contained 7 bases not matched to a gene.